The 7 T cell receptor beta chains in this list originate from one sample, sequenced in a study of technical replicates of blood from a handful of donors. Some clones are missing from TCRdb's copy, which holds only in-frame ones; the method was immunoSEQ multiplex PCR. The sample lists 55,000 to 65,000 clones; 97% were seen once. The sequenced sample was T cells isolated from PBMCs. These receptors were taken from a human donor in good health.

The CDR3 nucleotides read TGCAGCGTTGTGGGACAGGGGGCTGAAGCTTTCTTT. Protein sequence: CSVVGQGAEAFF. The V and J genes are TRBV29-1 and TRBJ1-1; TRBD1 matches at 11 bases. V lost 4 bases to trimming and J lost 6 bases; unmatched junction nucleotides: 1. The CDR3 covers 12 residues. Germline V CDR1 and CDR2: SQVTM, ANQGSEA. Full variable domain (outside the CDR3, taken from reference TRBV29-1 and TRBJ1-1): SAVISQKPSRDICQRGTSLTIQCQVDSQVTMMFWYRQQPGQSLTLIATANQGSEATYESGFVIDKFPISRPNLTFSTLTVSNMSPEDSSIYLCSVVGQGAEAFFGQGTRLTVV.

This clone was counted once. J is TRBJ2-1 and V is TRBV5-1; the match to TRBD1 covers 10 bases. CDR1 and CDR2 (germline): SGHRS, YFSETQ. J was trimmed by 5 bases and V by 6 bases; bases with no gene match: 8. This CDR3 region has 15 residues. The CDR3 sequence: CASTLGTGADNEQFF. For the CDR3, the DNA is TGCGCCAGCACCCTGGGGACAGGGGCGGACAATGAGCAGTTCTTC.

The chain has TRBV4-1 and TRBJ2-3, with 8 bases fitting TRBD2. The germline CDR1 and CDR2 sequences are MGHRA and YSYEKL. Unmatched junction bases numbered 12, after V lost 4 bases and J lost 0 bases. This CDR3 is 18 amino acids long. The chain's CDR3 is CASSRLGRGELSTDTQYF. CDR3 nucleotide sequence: TGCGCCAGCAGCCGCCTGGGGCGGGGGGAACTCAGCACAGATACGCAGTATTTT.

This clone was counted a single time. CDR3 amino acids: CAWSRVSPYEQYF. CDR3 sequence (DNA): TGTGCCTGGAGCCGGGTTTCACCCTACGAGCAGTACTTC. The rearrangement uses TRBV30 and TRBJ2-7; D is undetermined. The germline CDR1 and CDR2 sequences are GTSNPN and SVGIG (reference sequence). The CDR3 covers 13 residues. The V end was cut by 3 bases, the J end by 2 bases, with 11 bases between.

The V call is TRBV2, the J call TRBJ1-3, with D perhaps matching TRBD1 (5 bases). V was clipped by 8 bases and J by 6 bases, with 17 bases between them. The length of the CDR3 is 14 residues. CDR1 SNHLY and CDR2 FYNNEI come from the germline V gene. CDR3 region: CASRAQGSANTIYF. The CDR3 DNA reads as TGTGCCAGCCGGGCGCAGGGAAGCGCAAACACCATATATTTT.

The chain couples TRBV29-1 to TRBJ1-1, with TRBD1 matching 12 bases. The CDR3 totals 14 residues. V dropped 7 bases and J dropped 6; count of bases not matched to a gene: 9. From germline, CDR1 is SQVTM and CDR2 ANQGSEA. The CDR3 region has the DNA TGCAGCGCCAGGGGACAGGGGGCTTTCTCTGAAGCTTTCTTT. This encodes CSARGQGAFSEAFF.

The CDR3 reads CSVGGQVGQPQHF. The CDR3 DNA is TGCAGCGTTGGGGGCCAGGTCGGACAGCCCCAGCATTTT. The V call is TRBV29-1, the J call TRBJ1-5; TRBD1 is a possible D gene (5 bases). V dropped 4 bases and J dropped 7 bases, with 14 bases sitting between them. Germline V lookup: CDR1 SQVTM, CDR2 ANQGSEA. The CDR3 consists of 13 residues.